The 25 T cell receptor beta chains reported below all come from one sample, sequenced in a study of T cells in Graves' hyperthyroidism and ophthalmopathy. There were TCR beta CDR3 regions amplified from RNA transcripts. An initial round of RT-PCR targeting the TCR CDR3 relied on the HTBI primer set. Via MiXCR, TCRdb re-called the multiplex PCR reads, giving one row per CDR3 protein. Here the sample spans roughly 500,000 distinct CDR3 sequences, roughly 23% being singletons. The specimen sequenced was blood. These receptors were obtained from a woman aged 70 to 79 with Graves' ophthalmopathy.

This clonotype was seen ten or more times. V gene TRBV12-3 or TRBV12-4 combines with J gene TRBJ1-2, with 9 bases identical to TRBD1. The V gene end was trimmed by 6 bases and the J gene end by 8 bases; junction bases not matched to a gene: 4. The CDR3 has 12 residues. CDR3 sequence: CASRQGAWGYTF. The CDR3 nucleotides read TGTGCCAGCAGACAGGGGGCATGGGGCTACACCTTC.

This clonotype was recorded at least ten times. This chain uses TRBV10-3 with TRBJ2-7; 7 bases align to TRBD1. V trimming: 3 bases; J trimming: 2 bases; junction bases outside the gene matches: 4. This CDR3 contains 14 residues. CDR1 ENHRY and CDR2 SYGVKD come from the germline V gene. Here the CDR3 reads CAISDGDRPYEQYF. The CDR3 DNA reads TGTGCCATCAGTGACGGGGACAGACCCTACGAGCAGTACTTC.

This clonotype showed up just a few times. The chain recombines TRBV18 with TRBJ2-1; 7 bases fit TRBD2. The ends lost 0 bases at V and 8 bases at J; junction bases unmatched: 7. The CDR3 covers 15 residues. CDR1 and CDR2 from the germline V gene are KGHSH and LQKENI. The DNA of the CDR3 is TGTGCCAGCTCACCACCGGGAGGGCCTTCGCATGAGCAGTTCTTC. Translation gives CASSPPGGPSHEQFF.

This clonotype appeared a few times. The rearrangement links TRBV28 to TRBJ1-5, with 10 bases aligning to TRBD1. CDR1 is MDHEN and CDR2 is SYDVKM in the germline V gene. V trimming: 5 bases; J trimming: 6 bases; junction bases outside the gene matches: 4. The CDR3 contains 14 residues. For the CDR3, the DNA is TGTGCCAGCAGTGATGACAGGGGGCGTCAGCCCCAGCATTTT. It is translated as CASSDDRGRQPQHF.

The chain links TRBV29-1 to TRBJ1-6, with D uncertain. The CDR3 is made up of 15 amino acids. Germline V CDR1 and CDR2: SQVTM, ANQGSEA. Between the trimmed V and J ends, which lost 6 bases and 0 bases, there was a span of 12 bases. DNA of the CDR3: TGCAGCGTCCAAACAGAGAGCTCCTATAATTCACCCCTCCACTTT. Translating gives CSVQTESSYNSPLHF.

V gene TRBV24-1 combines with J gene TRBJ2-3, with D unresolved. V was clipped by 5 bases and J by 0 bases, with 8 bases between them. The CDR3 has 14 residues. CDR1 is KGHDR and CDR2 is SFDVKD in the germline V gene. The CDR3 DNA reads as TGTGCCACCAGTGGGGCATCTAGCACAGATACGCAGTATTTT. Residues: CATSGASSTDTQYF.

This clonotype was detected many times. The rearrangement links TRBV5-5 to TRBJ1-1; 8 bases are shared with TRBD1. CDR1 SGHKS and CDR2 YYEKEE come from the germline V gene (reference sequence). The CDR3 sequence is 13 residues long. The junction had 1 base not matched to a gene; V was cut back by 2 bases and J by 4 bases. As DNA, the CDR3 is TGTGCCAGCAGCTTCGACAGGGGCACTGAAGCTTTCTTT. Its protein product is CASSFDRGTEAFF.

This clonotype was picked up one time. The J gene is TRBJ2-7, the V gene TRBV7-2; D is possibly TRBD1 (5 bases). V shed 5 bases and J shed 2 bases, with 19 bases lying between them. Germline CDR1 SGHTA, CDR2 FQGNSA. The CDR3 has 16 amino acids. CDR3 residues: CASSDPGPHYPYEQYF. For the CDR3, the DNA is TGTGCCAGCAGCGACCCAGGGCCCCACTACCCCTACGAGCAGTACTTC.

The chain links TRBV5-1 to TRBJ2-2, with 8 bases aligning to TRBD2. The junction had 2 bases not matched to a gene; V was cut back by 1 base and J by 3 bases. Per the germline V gene, CDR1 is SGHRS and CDR2 is YFSETQ. CDR3 size: 15 residues. The CDR3 is CASSLPAGDTGELFF. The CDR3 region has the DNA TGCGCCAGCAGCTTGCCAGCGGGGGACACCGGGGAGCTGTTTTTT.

This clonotype was observed a handful of times. The gene calls are TRBV5-6 and TRBJ2-7; D possibly corresponds to TRBD1 (6 bases). V was clipped by 5 bases and J by 1 base, with 10 bases between them. The CDR3 sequence is 13 residues long. The germline CDR1 and CDR2 sequences are SGHDT and YYEEEE. CDR3 bases: TGTGCCAGCAGTTACAGGGAATCCTACGAGCAGTACTTC. This codes for CASSYRESYEQYF. The full variable domain, its missing parts supplied by reference TRBV5-6 and TRBJ2-7, is DAGVTQSPTHLIKTRGQQVTLRCSPKSGHDTVSWYQQALGQGPQFIFQYYEEEERQRGNFPDRFSGHQFPNYSSELNVNALLLGDSALYLCASSYRESYEQYFGPGTRLTVT.

This clonotype was detected a few times. The chain links TRBV5-4 to TRBJ2-2; D assignment may be TRBD1 or TRBD2 (5 bases each). This CDR3 spans 13 amino acids. V lost 7 bases to trimming and J lost 7 bases, with 14 bases between them. Germline V gives CDR1 SGHNT, CDR2 YYREEE (reference sequence). The CDR3 bases are TGTGCCAGCCGAGGTGGGGGTAGCGGGGAGCTGTTTTTT. Amino acids: CASRGGGSGELFF. Variable domain in full (rest from reference TRBV5-4 and TRBJ2-2): ETGVTQSPTHLIKTRGQQVTLRCSSQSGHNTVSWYQQALGQGPQFIFQYYREEENGRGNFPPRFSGLQFPNYSSELNVNALELDDSALYLCASRGGGSGELFFGEGSRLTVL.

This clonotype has just a few counts. V and J are TRBV6-1 and TRBJ1-1, with TRBD1 matching 9 bases. V trimming: 5 bases; J trimming: 3 bases; junction bases outside the gene matches: 13. This CDR3 is built from 17 residues. Per germline, CDR1 MNHNS and CDR2 SASEGT. In DNA form, the CDR3 reads TGTGCCAGCAGTTCCCCTCGGGACAGGGCTGGGTACACTGAAGCTTTCTTT. Translating gives CASSSPRDRAGYTEAFF.

The DNA for the CDR3 is TGTGCCAGCAGTGACCCTTGTTGGGAGTTGACTGAAGCTTTCTTT. Amino acids: CASSDPCWELTEAFF. The J gene is TRBJ1-1, the V gene TRBV6-4, with unresolved D. From germline, CDR1 is MRHNA and CDR2 SNTAGT. The length of the CDR3 is 15 residues. Deletions cut 2 bases from V and 5 bases from J, with 15 bases between.

The chain recombines TRBV28 with TRBJ2-7, with 12 bases that match TRBD2. This CDR3 is built from 17 residues. Looked up from germline, CDR1 is MDHEN and CDR2 is SYDVKM. V shed 3 bases and J 5 bases; nucleotides not matched to a gene: 11. The CDR3 reads CASSFWGLAGTGHEQYF. The CDR3 DNA reads TGTGCCAGCAGTTTCTGGGGACTAGCGGGTACGGGCCACGAGCAGTACTTC.

This chain joins TRBV30 and TRBJ1-2, with D hard to call. V was shortened by 3 bases and J by 0 bases, with 11 bases between the two germline ends. The CDR3 has 14 residues. Germline V lookup: CDR1 GTSNPN, CDR2 SVGIG (reference sequence). The CDR3 is CAWRPGPPNYGYTF. The CDR3 DNA follows: TGTGCCTGGAGACCCGGGCCGCCTAACTATGGCTACACCTTC.

The chain has TRBV20-1 and TRBJ2-5; 8 nucleotides align to TRBD1. CDR1 is DFQATT, CDR2 SNEGSKA, per germline (reference sequence). V trimming: 6 bases; J trimming: 2 bases; junction bases outside the gene matches: 11. CDR3 length: 15 residues. CDR3 residues: CSAFRRDRIQETQYF. CDR3 DNA: TGCAGTGCCTTCAGACGGGACAGGATACAAGAGACCCAGTACTTC.

Regarding this clonotype: The junction differs from germline at one of its ends, possibly a read error. This chain uses TRBV27 with TRBJ1-6; 10 bases fit TRBD1. This CDR3 is built from 15 residues. Germline V gene data show CDR1 as MNHEY and CDR2 as SMNVEV (reference sequence). The DNA of the CDR3 is TGTGCCAGCAGTCCGGGACAGGGGAGGAATTCACTCCTCCACTTT. This translates into CASSPGQGRNSLLHF.

The chain carries TRBV6-2 or TRBV6-3 and TRBJ2-7; tentatively, D is TRBD2 (6 bases). Per the germline V gene, CDR1 is MNHEY and CDR2 is SVGEGT. V lost 7 bases, J lost 7 bases, and 26 bases lay in between. The CDR3 extends over 16 amino acids. CDR3 in amino acids: CASTASARQPDLEQYF. The CDR3, as DNA: TGTGCCAGCACCGCTAGCGCCCGACAGCCTGACTTGGAGCAGTACTTC.

DNA for the CDR3: TGTGCTAGTGGTTTGGGTCCCTCGGGGGTTAGGAACACTGAAGCTTTCTTT. It codes for CASGLGPSGVRNTEAFF. This chain uses TRBV12-5 with TRBJ1-1; the D gene is possibly TRBD1 (5 bases). Germline V gene data show CDR1 as LGHNT and CDR2 as FRNRAP. Trimming stripped 1 base from V and 1 base from J, with 16 bases between. The CDR3 length is 17 residues.

In its sample, this clonotype was seen many times. The V and J genes are TRBV12-3 or TRBV12-4 and TRBJ1-1, with no clear D. Deletions cut 2 bases from V and 1 base from J, with 5 bases between. This CDR3 contains 13 residues. The CDR3 DNA sequence: TGTGCCAGCAGTTTAAGGGAGAACACTGAAGCTTTCTTT. This gives the protein CASSLRENTEAFF.

This CDR3 reads CSATGQMYNSPLHF. The CDR3 DNA sequence: TGCAGTGCTACCGGACAGATGTATAATTCACCCCTCCACTTT. The chain employs TRBV20-1 and TRBJ1-6; maybe TRBD1 (6 bases). CDR3 length: 14 residues. Germline CDR1 and CDR2: DFQATT and SNEGSKA (reference sequence). V was pared by 4 bases and J by 4 bases, with 11 bases between.

This clonotype was counted between two and nine times. The chain carries TRBV20-1 and TRBJ2-2; 7 bases fit TRBD2. Germline V gene sequence: CDR1 DFQATT, CDR2 SNEGSKA (reference sequence). Trimming removed 0 bases from V and 1 base from J; junction bases left unmatched: 5. The CDR3 spans 16 residues. CDR3 sequence: CSARDRGRGNTGELFF. The CDR3 DNA is TGCAGTGCTAGAGATCGAGGGAGGGGGAACACCGGGGAGCTGTTTTTT.

This clonotype was observed a handful of times. The chain links TRBV7-2 to TRBJ1-1; 10 bases are shared with TRBD1. V was clipped by 4 bases and J by 5 bases; unmatched bases: 10. Germline V CDR1 and CDR2: SGHTA, FQGNSA. The CDR3 is made up of 16 amino acids. The CDR3 DNA sequence: TGTGCCAGCAGCTCCGGGACAGGGGCGGGAGGGACTGAAGCTTTCTTT. Amino acid sequence: CASSSGTGAGGTEAFF.

For the CDR3, the DNA is TGTGCCATCAGTGAGTCTAAGGAGTTGGATAATTCACCCCTCCACTTT. Translation gives CAISESKELDNSPLHF. The V gene is TRBV10-3, the J gene TRBJ1-6; no definite D call. CDR1 and CDR2 (germline): ENHRY, SYGVKD. V was trimmed by 0 bases and J by 5 bases, leaving 11 bases between them. The CDR3 contains 16 residues.

This chain uses TRBV7-9 with TRBJ1-2, with 7 positions matching TRBD1. CDR1 SEHNR and CDR2 FQNEAQ come from the germline V gene (reference sequence). V lost 4 bases and J lost 0; bases outside the gene matches: 5. The CDR3 sequence is 15 residues long. CDR3 nucleotides: TGTGCCAGCAGCTCTCGGACAGGAGCTAACTATGGCTACACCTTC. Translated: CASSSRTGANYGYTF.